Following are 12 T cell receptor beta chains from one sample sequenced in a study of blood T cell repertoires in COVID-19. TCRdb's copy holds only in-frame clones and misses some; the assay was immunoSEQ multiplex PCR. The table lists 150,000 to 200,000 clones, around nine tenths of them singletons, with 20% to 25% in the top ten. Source material: peripheral blood. All receptors derive from a man aged 55 to 69 with active or convalescent COVID-19.

The chain links TRBV6-5 to TRBJ2-3, with D perhaps matching TRBD1 (6 bases). V lost 4 bases and J lost 2, with 16 bases in between. The CDR3 extends over 16 amino acids. From germline, CDR1 is MNHEY and CDR2 SVGAGI. In DNA, the CDR3 is TGTGCCAGCAGTTCCCGAGAACCGGGACACACAGATACGCAGTATTTT. Translating it yields CASSSREPGHTDTQYF.

This rearrangement joins TRBV7-9 to TRBJ1-2; D is uncertain. The CDR3 loop spans 14 amino acids. V gave up 1 base and J gave up 4 bases, with 10 bases separating them. CDR1 is SEHNR, CDR2 FQNEAQ, per germline (reference sequence). CDR3 amino acids: CASSLGRTSYGYTF. CDR3 sequence (DNA): TGTGCCAGCAGCTTAGGCCGCACATCCTATGGCTACACCTTC. Combining the CDR3 with reference TRBV7-9 and TRBJ1-2 gives the whole variable domain DTGVSQNPRHKITKRGQNVTFRCDPISEHNRLYWYRQTLGQGPEFLTYFQNEAQLEKSRLLSDRFSAERPKGSFSTLEIQRTEQGDSAMYLCASSLGRTSYGYTFGSGTRLTVV.

V gene TRBV6-6 combines with J gene TRBJ1-5; 7 bases line up with TRBD1. From germline, CDR1 is MNHNY and CDR2 SVGAGI (reference sequence). CDR3 size: 16 residues. V gave up 5 bases and J gave up 0 bases; unmatched junction bases: 7. The CDR3 DNA reads as TGTGCCAGCAGTCCCGGGACAGTCAATAGCAATCAGCCCCAGCATTTT. Protein product: CASSPGTVNSNQPQHF.

V is TRBV5-1 and J is TRBJ1-2, with a weak D call TRBD1 (6 bases). V was shortened by 4 bases and J by 3 bases, with 16 bases between the two germline ends. Per germline, CDR1 SGHRS and CDR2 YFSETQ. The CDR3 extends over 15 amino acids. The CDR3 DNA reads TGCGCCAGCAGCCCCAAAGGGGCAGGGGACTATGGCTACACCTTC. Residues: CASSPKGAGDYGYTF.

The chain has TRBV2 and TRBJ2-1; 11 nucleotides line up with TRBD2. Per the germline V gene, CDR1 is SNHLY and CDR2 is FYNNEI. After removal of 6 bases from V and 7 bases from J, the junction contained 5 bases not matched to a gene. This CDR3 has 14 residues. CDR3 loop: CASSVSGGANEQFF. CDR3 coding DNA: TGTGCCAGCAGCGTTAGCGGGGGGGCTAATGAGCAGTTCTTC.

CDR3 DNA sequence: TGTGCCAGCAGCTCGGGACAGTCGGCACTGTTTTTT. This translates into CASSSGQSALFF. V and J are TRBV6-5 and TRBJ1-4, with 7 positions matching TRBD1. This CDR3 is 12 amino acids long. The junction had 8 bases not matched to a gene; V was cut back by 6 bases and J by 13 bases. Germline CDR1 reads MNHEY; CDR2 reads SVGAGI.

The V call is TRBV2, the J call TRBJ1-5; D not certain. Looked up from germline, CDR1 is SNHLY and CDR2 is FYNNEI. This CDR3 has 15 amino acids. With 6 bases removed from V and 1 base from J, the gap between germline ends came to 13 bases. CDR3 sequence: CASRGGDNSNQPQHF. CDR3 bases: TGTGCCAGCAGGGGAGGTGACAACAGCAATCAGCCCCAGCATTTT.

J is TRBJ1-2 and V is TRBV6-5, with 7 bases aligning to TRBD1. The CDR3 runs 14 residues. Germline assignment: CDR1 MNHEY and CDR2 SVGAGI. With 7 bases clipped from V and 4 bases from J, the junction kept 9 bases outside the gene matches. CDR3 DNA: TGTGCCAGCATAGGAGACAGGGTGATCTATGGCTACACCTTC. As protein: CASIGDRVIYGYTF.

The genes are TRBV18 and TRBJ1-2; TRBD1 matches at 8 bases. Germline lookup yields CDR1 KGHSH and CDR2 LQKENI. The CDR3 consists of 15 residues. The ends lost 4 bases at V and 4 bases at J; junction bases unmatched: 8. The CDR3: CASSLGQERSYGYTF. The DNA of the CDR3 is TGTGCCAGCTCACTGGGACAGGAGCGGTCCTATGGCTACACCTTC. The full variable domain, in which reference TRBV18 and TRBJ1-2 provide the parts outside the CDR3, is NAGVMQNPRHLVRRRGQEARLRCSPMKGHSHVYWYRQLPEEGLKFMVYLQKENIIDESGMPKERFSAEFPKEGPSILRIQQVVRGDSAAYFCASSLGQERSYGYTFGSGTRLTVV.

Comments on this clone: Relative to the germline gene, one junction end is altered; a read error may explain this. The J gene is TRBJ1-2, the V gene TRBV5-1; TRBD1 agrees at 9 bases. CDR1 SGHRS and CDR2 YFSETQ come from the germline V gene. The CDR3 totals 12 residues. The CDR3 DNA sequence: TGCGCCAGCAGCTGGGACAGGGACCCCCCCCTCTTC. It yields the protein CASSWDRDPPLF.

V usage is TRBV7-6 and J usage is TRBJ1-6; no reliable D call. Germline V CDR1 and CDR2: SGHVS, FNYEAQ. The V gene lost 4 bases and the J gene lost 6 bases, with 10 bases spanning the gap. This CDR3 has 14 residues. DNA of the CDR3: TGTGCCAGCAGCTCCGAGGGCAGTAATTCACCCCTCCACTTT. Its translation is CASSSEGSNSPLHF.

The V call is TRBV5-1, the J call TRBJ1-2; 9 nucleotides align to TRBD1. CDR3 size: 14 residues. V lost 4 bases, J lost 6 bases, and 7 bases stayed unmatched. Germline V CDR1 and CDR2: SGHRS, YFSETQ. CDR3 in DNA: TGCGCCAGCAGCAACGGGGACAGGGCGGATGGCTACACCTTC. It is translated as CASSNGDRADGYTF.